The rows below give T cell receptor beta chains drawn from one sample of a study of blood T cell repertoires in COVID-19. Sequencing was performed with immunoSEQ multiplex PCR; in TCRdb, only in-frame clones are kept and a portion is missing. The table includes 88,000 or so clones, 81% detected once. Sequenced input: peripheral blood. Source of these receptors: a man aged 55 to 70 with acute or convalescent COVID-19. Both conserved end residues are part of each CDR3. The order of the fields is clone size, V gene, J gene, D gene, CDR3 protein, CDR3 DNA. The D gene is left open where the match is weak. Size tells how often a clone was seen (once, few, many) or the class of an expanded clone, and some rows leave it out.

.	TRBV18	TRBJ1-5	TRBD1	CASSLLGQGGNQPQHF	TGTGCCAGCTCTCTCCTTGGACAGGGGGGTAATCAGCCCCAGCATTTT
.	TRBV28	TRBJ2-5	.	CASTHGSPGVILQETQYF	TGTGCCAGCACCCACGGGTCACCGGGGGTGATACTCCAAGAGACCCAGTACTTC
few	TRBV5-6	TRBJ2-2	.	CASSYTHHLANTGELFF	TGTGCCAGCAGTTATACACACCACCTCGCGAACACCGGGGAGCTGTTTTTT
.	TRBV10-2	TRBJ1-2	TRBD1	CASSEPGDRVVSNYGYTF	TGCGCCAGCAGTGAGCCCGGGGACAGAGTCGTAAGTAACTATGGCTACACCTTC
.	TRBV3-1/TRBV3-2	TRBJ2-1	TRBD2	CASSPRTSGNEQFF	TGTGCCAGCAGCCCGCGGACTAGCGGCAATGAGCAGTTCTTC
many	TRBV7-9	TRBJ1-6	.	CASSLTLRQNNSPLHF	TGTGCCAGCAGCTTAACCCTGAGACAGAATAATTCACCCCTCCACTTT
.	TRBV9	TRBJ2-2	TRBD2	CASSVVASGSTGELFF	TGTGCCAGCAGCGTAGTGGCTAGCGGGAGCACCGGGGAGCTGTTTTTT
.	TRBV11-3	TRBJ2-1	.	CASSLDPDMSYNEQFF	TGTGCCAGCAGCTTAGACCCGGACATGAGCTACAATGAGCAGTTCTTC
once	TRBV7-2	TRBJ1-1	.	CASSFSPRGEAFF	TGTGCCAGCAGCTTCAGCCCCCGGGGAGAAGCTTTCTTT
.	TRBV2	TRBJ2-5	TRBD1	CASRRTGYDETQYF	TGTGCCAGCAGGCGGACAGGGTACGACGAGACCCAGTACTTC
.	TRBV6-2/TRBV6-3	TRBJ1-1	TRBD1	CASSPGGPYVEAFF	TGTGCCAGCAGTCCAGGGGGGCCGTACGTTGAAGCTTTCTTT
.	TRBV7-2	TRBJ2-5	.	CASSQGGGIQETQYF	TGTGCCAGCAGCCAAGGGGGGGGTATCCAAGAGACCCAGTACTTC
.	TRBV18	TRBJ2-5	.	CASSPTRGETQYF	TGTGCCAGCTCACCAACCCGGGGGGAGACCCAGTACTTC
.	TRBV7-2	TRBJ2-7	.	CASSSSLAKKSYEQYF	TGTGCCAGCAGCTCATCTCTAGCCAAGAAGTCATACGAGCAGTACTTC
.	TRBV25-1	TRBJ2-5	TRBD1	CASSEFITIQGAQETQYF	TGTGCCAGCAGTGAGTTTATAACCATACAGGGGGCACAAGAGACCCAGTACTTC
.	TRBV11-3	TRBJ2-3	TRBD1	CASSSRQGDGGTDTQYF	TGTGCCAGCAGCTCGCGCCAGGGGGATGGAGGCACAGATACGCAGTATTTT
.	TRBV19	TRBJ1-4	.	CASNQRLPGRINEKLFF	TGTGCCAGTAACCAACGACTACCGGGCAGGATTAATGAAAAACTGTTTTTT
.	TRBV18	TRBJ2-7	.	CASSPGLSFSYEQYF	TGTGCCAGCTCACCTGGACTCAGCTTCTCCTACGAGCAGTACTTC
.	TRBV28	TRBJ1-5	TRBD1	CASSPMTGGSNQPQHF	TGTGCCAGCAGCCCCATGACAGGGGGTAGCAATCAGCCCCAGCATTTT
.	TRBV30	TRBJ1-2	TRBD1	CAWKRGTVFYYGYTF	TGTGCCTGGAAACGGGGGACAGTATTCTATTATGGCTACACCTTC
.	TRBV15	TRBJ2-2	.	CATSRSGPGELFF	TGTGCCACCAGCAGATCAGGCCCCGGGGAGCTGTTTTTT
.	TRBV3-1/TRBV3-2	TRBJ1-1	.	CASSQDFPEMNTEAFF	TGTGCCAGCAGCCAAGATTTTCCCGAGATGAACACTGAAGCTTTCTTT
.	TRBV2	TRBJ1-2	TRBD1	CASSLLQGQPYGYTF	TGTGCCAGCAGCCTCCTCCAGGGACAGCCCTATGGCTACACCTTC
.	TRBV7-9	TRBJ1-2	.	CASSSQGYGYTF	TGTGCCAGCAGCTCACAGGGCTATGGCTACACCTTC
.	TRBV27	TRBJ2-7	.	CASSTLRNSGNVPEQYF	TGTGCCAGCAGTACGCTCAGAAACAGCGGCAATGTTCCCGAGCAGTACTTC
.	TRBV12-3/TRBV12-4	TRBJ1-1	TRBD1	CASSPTRQGEAFF	TGTGCCAGCAGCCCGACTCGACAGGGTGAAGCTTTCTTT
once	TRBV29-1	TRBJ1-2	TRBD1	CSVHSTGTGGVRGYTF	TGCAGCGTCCACAGTACGGGGACAGGGGGTGTTCGTGGCTACACCTTC
.	TRBV11-2	TRBJ1-6	TRBD1	CASSLGTGALHF	TGTGCCAGCAGCTTAGGGACAGGGGCCCTCCACTTT
.	TRBV6-4	TRBJ2-1	TRBD1	CASSAQGQGAGNEQFF	TGTGCCAGCAGTGCCCAAGGACAGGGGGCTGGCAATGAGCAGTTCTTC
.	TRBV25-1	TRBJ1-4	.	CASSESFRRGGNEKLFF	TGTGCCAGCAGTGAATCATTTAGGAGGGGAGGGAATGAAAAACTGTTTTTT
.	TRBV14	TRBJ2-7	.	CASSQEWPSYEQYF	TGTGCCAGCAGCCAAGAGTGGCCGTCTTACGAGCAGTACTTC
.	TRBV12-3/TRBV12-4	TRBJ2-2	.	CASSSTGELFF	TGTGCCAGCAGCTCCACCGGGGAGCTGTTTTTT
.	TRBV27	TRBJ2-1	.	CASRKETRGYEQFF	TGTGCCAGCAGAAAAGAGACTAGAGGTTATGAGCAGTTCTTC
.	TRBV15	TRBJ2-3	.	CATSTGTSSTDTQYF	TGTGCCACCAGCACCGGGACATCTAGCACAGATACGCAGTATTTT
few	TRBV10-3	TRBJ2-2	TRBD2	CAIRPSGRFFGELFF	TGTGCCATCAGACCCAGCGGGAGGTTCTTCGGGGAGCTGTTTTTT
.	TRBV19	TRBJ2-2	.	CASSIRGNTGELFF	TGTGCCAGTAGTATTAGGGGTAACACCGGGGAGCTGTTTTTT
.	TRBV7-3	TRBJ2-7	TRBD2	CASSLGLAGIYEQYF	TGTGCCAGCAGCTTAGGCCTAGCGGGAATCTACGAGCAGTACTTC
once	TRBV2	TRBJ2-4	TRBD1	CASSEGQGAKNIQYF	TGTGCCAGCAGTGAAGGACAGGGGGCCAAAAACATTCAGTACTTC
.	TRBV6-5	TRBJ2-3	.	CASSYSGGGADTQYF	TGTGCCAGCAGTTACTCGGGGGGAGGCGCAGATACGCAGTATTTT
.	TRBV19	TRBJ2-5	.	CASSNWAREYQETQYF	TGTGCCAGTAGTAATTGGGCGCGGGAATACCAAGAGACCCAGTACTTC
.	TRBV18	TRBJ1-5	TRBD1	CASSPPEGAHQPQHF	TGTGCCAGCTCACCACCCGAGGGGGCCCATCAGCCCCAGCATTTT
.	TRBV4-2	TRBJ1-5	TRBD1	CASSLQGGQGQPQHF	TGTGCCAGCAGCCTCCAGGGGGGACAGGGGCAGCCCCAGCATTTT
.	TRBV6-5	TRBJ2-5	.	CATRGTNQETQYF	TGTGCCACCCGAGGGACAAACCAAGAGACCCAGTACTTC
.	TRBV18	TRBJ1-1	TRBD1	CASSVDRVDTEAFF	TGTGCCAGCTCAGTCGACAGGGTAGACACTGAAGCTTTCTTT
.	TRBV6-5	TRBJ1-1	TRBD1	CASSTTGHTEAFF	TGTGCCAGCAGTACGACAGGGCACACTGAAGCTTTCTTT
.	TRBV9	TRBJ1-3	.	CASSAGRGNTIYF	TGTGCCAGCAGCGCAGGGCGGGGAAACACCATATATTTT
once	TRBV5-1	TRBJ2-7	TRBD2	CASSSGTSGLSSYEQYF	TGCGCCAGCAGCTCGGGGACTAGCGGGTTAAGCTCCTACGAGCAGTACTTC
.	TRBV21-1	TRBJ2-5	.	CASTTEILDPGAVKTQYF	TGTGCCAGCACCACCGAAATACTAGACCCGGGCGCGGTAAAGACCCAGTACTTC
.	TRBV6-2/TRBV6-3	TRBJ2-3	TRBD2	CASSTSGSITDTQYF	TGTGCCAGCAGTACTAGCGGGAGCATAACAGATACGCAGTATTTT
.	TRBV18	TRBJ2-3	.	CASSPRTSSTDTQYF	TGTGCCAGCTCACCTCGTACTAGCTCCACAGATACGCAGTATTTT
.	TRBV7-2	TRBJ2-1	TRBD2	CASSSSSGGARNEQFF	TGTGCCAGCAGCTCATCCAGCGGGGGGGCGCGGAATGAGCAGTTCTTC
once	TRBV11-2	TRBJ2-3	TRBD2	CASSLGTSGSTDTQYF	TGTGCCAGCAGCTTAGGGACTAGCGGGAGCACAGATACGCAGTATTTT
.	TRBV15	TRBJ1-6	.	CATSRDYETQGSYNSPLHF	TGTGCCACCAGCAGAGACTACGAAACTCAGGGTTCCTATAATTCACCCCTCCACTTT
few	TRBV11-3	TRBJ2-1	.	CASSQGSTGNEQFF	TGTGCCAGCAGCCAGGGTTCTACTGGCAATGAGCAGTTCTTC
.	TRBV4-1	TRBJ2-7	TRBD2	CASSLEWLAGPTYEQYF	TGCGCCAGCAGCCTAGAATGGCTAGCGGGACCGACCTACGAGCAGTACTTC
.	TRBV3-1/TRBV3-2	TRBJ1-2	TRBD1	CASSQTRTGGYTF	TGTGCCAGCAGCCAAACCCGGACAGGAGGCTACACCTTC
once	TRBV5-1	TRBJ2-1	.	CASSVQSGAPYNEQFF	TGCGCCAGCAGCGTCCAAAGTGGGGCTCCCTACAATGAGCAGTTCTTC
.	TRBV7-2	TRBJ2-1	TRBD2	CASSFKRGVNEQFF	TGTGCCAGCAGCTTTAAGCGGGGGGTCAATGAGCAGTTCTTC
.	TRBV6-5	TRBJ2-7	.	CASSYSQGYEQYF	TGTGCCAGCAGTTACTCACAGGGATACGAGCAGTACTTC